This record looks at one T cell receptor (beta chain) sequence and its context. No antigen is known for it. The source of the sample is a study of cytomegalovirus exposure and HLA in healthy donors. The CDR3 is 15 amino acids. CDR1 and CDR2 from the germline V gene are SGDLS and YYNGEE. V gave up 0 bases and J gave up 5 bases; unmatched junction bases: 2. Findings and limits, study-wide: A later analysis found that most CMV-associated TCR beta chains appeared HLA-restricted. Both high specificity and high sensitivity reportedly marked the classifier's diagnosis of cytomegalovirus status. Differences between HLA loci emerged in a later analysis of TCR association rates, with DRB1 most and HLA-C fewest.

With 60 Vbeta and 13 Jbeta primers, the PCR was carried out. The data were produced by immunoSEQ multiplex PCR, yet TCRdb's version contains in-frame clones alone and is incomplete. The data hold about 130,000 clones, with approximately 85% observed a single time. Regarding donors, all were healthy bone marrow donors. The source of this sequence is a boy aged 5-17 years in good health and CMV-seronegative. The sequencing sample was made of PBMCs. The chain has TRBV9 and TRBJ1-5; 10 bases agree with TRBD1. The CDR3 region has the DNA TGTGCCAGCAGCGTAGGGGACAGGGGCGATCAGCCCCAGCATTTT. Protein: CASSVGDRGDQPQHF.